These 19 T cell receptor beta chains came from one sample sequenced in a study of cytomegalovirus exposure and HLA in healthy donors. Primers for the PCR totalled 60 Vbeta and 13 Jbeta. TCRdb's table, derived via immunoSEQ multiplex PCR, lists solely in-frame clones and lacks some. The table lists about 210,000 clones, roughly 79% of them singletons. The sequenced material came from PBMCs. All receptors derive from a male donor in good health and CMV-seronegative.

This clone was recorded a few times. The chain links TRBV28 to TRBJ1-1; 11 nucleotides match TRBD1. Trimming took 1 base from V and 1 from J; bases not matched to a gene: 8. CDR1 is MDHEN, CDR2 SYDVKM, per germline. CDR3 size: 18 residues. CDR3 sequence (DNA): TGTGCCAGCAGTTTATTGGGGACAGGGGGTCTTCGGAACACTGAAGCTTTCTTT. This gives the protein CASSLLGTGGLRNTEAFF.

This clone was seen a few times. The chain employs TRBV27 and TRBJ2-1, with TRBD1 identical over 7 bases. The trim removed 3 bases at V and 5 bases at J, leaving 4 bases unmatched. CDR1 MNHEY and CDR2 SMNVEV come from the germline V gene (reference sequence). This CDR3 has 14 residues. The CDR3 DNA reads TGTGCCAGCAGTTTGCGACAGGGTAACAATGAGCAGTTCTTC. Protein: CASSLRQGNNEQFF.

This clone was counted only a few times. J is TRBJ2-7 and V is TRBV27; the match to TRBD1 covers 8 bases. The germline V gene has CDR1 MNHEY and CDR2 SMNVEV (reference sequence). After removal of 8 bases from V and 4 bases from J, the junction contained 10 bases not matched to a gene. The CDR3 length is 14 residues. CDR3 nucleotides: TGTGCCAGCGGACCTCCGACAGGGGTATACGAGCAGTACTTC. Protein: CASGPPTGVYEQYF.

This clone showed up just a few times. This chain connects TRBV27 to TRBJ2-3; D unresolved. Germline-derived CDR1 and CDR2 are MNHEY and SMNVEV (reference sequence). With 5 bases removed from V and 0 bases from J, the gap between germline ends came to 6 bases. The CDR3 is 13 residues long. CDR3 DNA sequence: TGTGCCAGCAGTAGAGCTAGCACAGATACGCAGTATTTT. It yields the protein CASSRASTDTQYF.

The chain combines TRBV7-8 with TRBJ1-5; maybe TRBD1 (5 bases). With 7 bases removed from V and 3 bases from J, the gap between germline ends came to 16 bases. Germline CDR1 reads SGHVS; CDR2 reads FQNEAQ. The CDR3 contains 15 residues. In nucleotides, the CDR3 is TGTGCCAGCAAGGGAAAGGGGCAGGACAATCAGCCCCAGCATTTT. It encodes CASKGKGQDNQPQHF.

The CDR3 here is CASSQDTGQGYQPQHF. DNA of the CDR3: TGCGCCAGCAGCCAAGATACAGGGCAAGGTTATCAGCCCCAGCATTTT. The gene calls are TRBV4-1 and TRBJ1-5; TRBD1 might be the D (6 bases). The CDR3 is 16 amino acids. V was trimmed by 0 bases and J by 5 bases, leaving 14 bases between them. Germline V CDR1 and CDR2: MGHRA, YSYEKL.

This rearrangement joins TRBV6-5 to TRBJ2-5; 8 bases match TRBD1. Germline V gene lookup returns CDR1 MNHEY and CDR2 SVGAGI. V dropped 8 bases and J dropped 5; count of bases not matched to a gene: 7. The CDR3 runs 13 residues. In DNA form, the CDR3 reads TGTGCCAGCCTCAGACAGGGGACGGAGACCCAGTACTTC. Translation: CASLRQGTETQYF.

The rearrangement joins TRBV30 to TRBJ2-1, with 16 nucleotides matching TRBD2. This CDR3 spans 20 amino acids. J lost 1 base, V lost 3 bases, and 12 bases had no gene match. The germline V gene encodes CDR1 GTSNPN and CDR2 SVGIG (reference sequence). CDR3 DNA sequence: TGTGCCTGGAGGCACTCTACGGGACTAGCGGGAGGGCGTTCCTACAATGAGCAGTTCTTC. Amino acid sequence: CAWRHSTGLAGGRSYNEQFF.

The DNA for the CDR3 is TGTGCCAGCAGCTCGCGGGGGGGGAGCAATCAGCCCCAGCATTTT. Its protein product is CASSSRGGSNQPQHF. The J gene is TRBJ1-5, the V gene TRBV5-6; a possible D gene is TRBD1 (5 bases). V lost 3 bases and J lost 1, with 11 bases in between. The CDR3 extends over 15 amino acids. CDR1 and CDR2 (germline): SGHDT, YYEEEE.

The V and J genes are TRBV7-9 and TRBJ2-7, with D tentatively TRBD1 (6 bases). In germline, CDR1 is SEHNR, CDR2 FQNEAQ (reference sequence). Trimming took 6 bases from V and 1 from J, leaving 19 bases between them. The CDR3 contains 16 residues. CDR3 nucleotide sequence: TGTGCCAGCAGTCCCGGTGAGGGGGAGAGATCCTACGAGCAGTACTTC. Translated: CASSPGEGERSYEQYF.

This clone was counted a single time. The V call is TRBV30, the J call TRBJ2-3; 9 nucleotides agree with TRBD2. The CDR3 extends over 15 amino acids. The V and J ends lost 8 bases and 4 bases, in that order; junction bases with no gene match: 13. Germline-derived CDR1 and CDR2 are GTSNPN and SVGIG (reference sequence). This CDR3 reads CARSEAGGGADTQYF. The CDR3 bases are TGTGCCCGCTCTGAAGCGGGGGGCGGGGCAGATACGCAGTATTTT.

This chain's CDR3 is CASRRRGGVSGEAFF. As DNA, the CDR3 is TGTGCCAGCAGACGTAGGGGAGGGGTTTCGGGTGAAGCTTTCTTT. The V and J genes are TRBV5-6 and TRBJ1-1, with D possibly TRBD1 on 5 matching bases. Trimming shortened V by 5 bases and J by 7 bases, and 21 bases separated the two germline ends. The germline V gene has CDR1 SGHDT and CDR2 YYEEEE. This CDR3 contains 15 residues.

This sequence joins TRBV11-3 and TRBJ1-4; D is ambiguous. CDR3 length: 15 residues. Trimming cost V 6 bases and J 0 bases, with 11 bases left between them. Germline V gene sequence: CDR1 SGHNT, CDR2 YENEEA. CDR3 sequence reads: CASRQRRATNEKLFF. CDR3 in DNA: TGTGCCAGCAGGCAGAGGAGGGCAACTAATGAAAAACTGTTTTTT.

V usage is TRBV30 and J usage is TRBJ2-3; D is possibly TRBD2 (5 bases). Trimming cost V 0 bases and J 1 base, with 8 bases left between them. The CDR3 runs to 14 residues. Germline assignment: CDR1 GTSNPN and CDR2 SVGIG (reference sequence). CDR3 nucleotide sequence: TGTGCCTGGAGTGTACCAGCGGGCACAGATACGCAGTATTTT. Its translation is CAWSVPAGTDTQYF.

The chain employs TRBV28 and TRBJ2-7; 7 bases are a match to TRBD1. The CDR3 sequence is 16 residues long. In germline, CDR1 is MDHEN, CDR2 SYDVKM. The ends lost 2 bases at V and 2 bases at J; junction bases unmatched: 9. The CDR3 sequence is CASSLGTGQPTYEQYF. DNA of the CDR3: TGTGCCAGCAGTTTAGGGACGGGACAGCCAACCTACGAGCAGTACTTC.

The CDR3 reads CASSESGFYEQYF. The CDR3 region has the DNA TGCGCCAGCAGTGAGTCTGGCTTCTACGAGCAGTACTTC. The chain couples TRBV10-2 to TRBJ2-7; D remains ambiguous. The V and J ends lost 0 bases and 3 bases respectively, with 6 bases between them. The CDR3 is made up of 13 amino acids. Per the germline V gene, CDR1 is WSHSY and CDR2 is SAAADI.

The V and J genes are TRBV10-1 and TRBJ2-5; D remains unclear. CDR3 length: 14 residues. The V gene's germline CDR1 is WNHNN and CDR2 SYGVQD (reference sequence). V lost 2 bases and J 5 bases, leaving 12 bases between the germline ends. CDR3 in amino acids: CASSEPKLRETQYF. The CDR3 DNA reads as TGCGCCAGCAGTGAGCCCAAACTACGCGAGACCCAGTACTTC.

The sample holds one count of this clone. The rearrangement links TRBV7-2 to TRBJ2-5, with TRBD2 identical over 14 bases. Germline CDR1 SGHTA, CDR2 FQGNSA. The CDR3 length is 17 residues. Trimming at V came to 5 bases and at J to 5 bases, leaving 10 bases not matched to a gene. CDR3 sequence reads: CASSPGLAGAWGETQYF. In DNA, the CDR3 is TGTGCCAGCAGCCCGGGACTAGCGGGGGCCTGGGGGGAGACCCAGTACTTC.

This chain links TRBV5-1 with TRBJ2-2, with 10 bases identical to TRBD2. Germline-derived CDR1 and CDR2 are SGHRS and YFSETQ. V dropped 4 bases and J dropped 5; count of bases not matched to a gene: 8. The CDR3 contains 16 residues. This chain's CDR3 is CASSLGTSARTGELFF. The CDR3 coding sequence is TGCGCCAGCAGCCTAGGGACTAGCGCGCGAACCGGGGAGCTGTTTTTT.